These 14 T cell receptor beta chains were sequenced from one sample in a study of T cell repertoires in cytomegalovirus infection. One entry per CDR3 protein results from TCRdb running MiXCR on the reads. Found here are under 90,000 distinct CDR3 sequences, roughly 44% of them singletons; the top ten hold approximately 95%. Their antigens are not known. This sample comprised CD8+ T cells from cultured PBMCs, obtained from culture after CMV antigen stimulation. These receptors came from a human donor in good health (CMV status not recorded). Some clones in this sample may be carry-over from other donors' samples.

The chain links TRBV6-6 to TRBJ2-1; D is ambiguous. Trimming removed 5 bases at V and 9 bases at J, with 11 bases between. This CDR3 has 12 amino acids. Germline CDR1 is MNHNY and CDR2 is SVGAGI (reference sequence). The CDR3 bases are TGTGCCAGCAGTCCAATTAGCATTGAGCAGTTCTTC. Translation: CASSPISIEQFF.

This clonotype occurred a few times. The chain couples TRBV6-5 to TRBJ1-1; 8 bases map to TRBD1. This CDR3 has 15 residues. The ends lost 5 bases at V and 1 base at J; junction bases unmatched: 6. CDR1 MNHEY and CDR2 SVGAGI come from the germline V gene. CDR3 DNA: TGTGCCAGCAGTGACAGGGGAGGAGGGAACACTGAAGCTTTCTTT. This gives the protein CASSDRGGGNTEAFF.

The chain couples TRBV4-1 to TRBJ1-5; D is uncertain. The germline V gene has CDR1 MGHRA and CDR2 YSYEKL. Trimming removed 1 base from V and 1 base from J, with 17 bases in between. This CDR3 has 18 residues. The CDR3 loop reads CASSQAPELSLSNQPQHF. The CDR3 nucleotides read TGCGCCAGCAGCCAAGCTCCCGAGCTGTCCCTAAGCAATCAGCCCCAGCATTTT.

This chain uses TRBV5-1 with TRBJ2-5, with TRBD2 identical over 7 bases. V trimming: 1 base; J trimming: 2 bases; junction bases outside the gene matches: 5. CDR3 length equals 15 residues. Germline lookup yields CDR1 SGHRS and CDR2 YFSETQ. The CDR3, as DNA: TGCGCCAGCAGCTTGAGTCTAGCGGTACAAGAGACCCAGTACTTC. This translates into CASSLSLAVQETQYF.

V is TRBV27 and J is TRBJ2-3, with D maybe TRBD1 (5 bases). Between the trimmed V and J ends, which lost 8 bases and 0 bases, there was a span of 18 bases. The CDR3 runs 16 residues. The germline CDR1 and CDR2 sequences are MNHEY and SMNVEV (reference sequence). CDR3 protein: CASCLGAGHSTDTQYF. In DNA form, the CDR3 reads TGTGCCAGCTGTCTTGGCGCAGGGCACAGCACAGATACGCAGTATTTT.

This rearrangement joins TRBV5-6 to TRBJ2-1; D uncertain. The ends were cut back, 0 bases at V and 4 bases at J, with 5 bases in the middle. Germline CDR1 is SGHDT and CDR2 is YYEEEE. This CDR3 is built from 13 residues. The CDR3 loop is CASSLEVYNEQFF. Written as DNA, the CDR3 is TGTGCCAGCAGCTTGGAGGTGTACAATGAGCAGTTCTTC. The full variable domain, with the rest looked up from reference TRBV5-6 and TRBJ2-1, is DAGVTQSPTHLIKTRGQQVTLRCSPKSGHDTVSWYQQALGQGPQFIFQYYEEEERQRGNFPDRFSGHQFPNYSSELNVNALLLGDSALYLCASSLEVYNEQFFGPGTRLTVL.

The V and J genes are TRBV6-5 and TRBJ1-6, with a possible D match to TRBD1 (5 bases). Per the germline V gene, CDR1 is MNHEY and CDR2 is SVGAGI. The CDR3 contains 15 residues. V lost 9 bases to trimming and J lost 0 bases, with 12 bases between them. CDR3 bases: TGTGCCAGTTGGGACCGTAGCTCCTATAATTCACCCCTCCACTTT. It translates to CASWDRSSYNSPLHF.

A single count supports this clonotype. This chain uses TRBV12-3 or TRBV12-4 with TRBJ2-1; no definite D call. The CDR3 contains 15 residues. Trimming stripped 3 bases from V and 0 bases from J, with 9 bases between. The CDR3 DNA follows: TGTGCCAGCAGTTTCTTCCCCACCTCCTACAATGAGCAGTTCTTC. It encodes CASSFFPTSYNEQFF.

Ten or more counts support this clonotype. The chain uses TRBV5-5 and TRBJ2-1, with 12 positions matching TRBD2. In germline, CDR1 is SGHKS, CDR2 YYEKEE (reference sequence). The J segment lost 9 bases and the V segment lost 5 bases, leaving 6 bases of the junction unmatched. The CDR3 is made up of 14 amino acids. The CDR3 sequence: CASSGTSGLGEQFF. The DNA of the CDR3 is TGTGCCAGCAGTGGGACTAGCGGGCTAGGTGAGCAGTTCTTC.

This clonotype has a handful of counts. This chain connects TRBV6-1 to TRBJ2-7, with TRBD2 identical over 12 bases. CDR3 length: 15 residues. In germline, CDR1 is MNHNS, CDR2 SASEGT. V dropped 5 bases and J dropped 0; count of bases not matched to a gene: 2. In DNA, the CDR3 is TGTGCCAGCAGTACTAGCGGGGGGTTCTCCTACGAGCAGTACTTC. Residues: CASSTSGGFSYEQYF.

This clonotype was seen more than once but under ten times. The chain combines TRBV7-2 with TRBJ2-7, with 9 bases matching TRBD1. Per the germline V gene, CDR1 is SGHTA and CDR2 is FQGNSA. The CDR3 is 14 amino acids. After removal of 5 bases from V and 5 bases from J, the junction contained 7 bases not matched to a gene. The chain's CDR3 is CASSANRGPHEQYF. CDR3 in DNA: TGTGCCAGCAGCGCAAACAGGGGGCCCCACGAGCAGTACTTC.

The rearrangement joins TRBV27 to TRBJ1-5; D perhaps matches TRBD1 (6 bases). The CDR3 runs 14 residues. The germline CDR1 and CDR2 sequences are MNHEY and SMNVEV (reference sequence). V was trimmed by 6 bases and J by 6 bases, leaving 15 bases between them. The CDR3 region is CASRRTEGAQPQHF. The DNA of the CDR3 is TGTGCCAGCAGGAGGACAGAAGGTGCTCAGCCCCAGCATTTT.

This clonotype came up a few times. V is TRBV28 and J is TRBJ2-5; 8 bases are a match to TRBD1. This CDR3 is built from 14 residues. V was clipped by 5 bases and J by 5 bases; unmatched bases: 7. The germline V gene has CDR1 MDHEN and CDR2 SYDVKM. As DNA, the CDR3 is TGTGCCAGCAGTGATCCGACAGGGGAGGAGACCCAGTACTTC. This gives the protein CASSDPTGEETQYF.

This clonotype was recorded a few times. The CDR3 DNA reads as TGTGCCAGCAGCGTCTGGGGGCGGAATCAGCCCCAGCATTTT. This sequence encodes CASSVWGRNQPQHF. This rearrangement joins TRBV7-2 to TRBJ1-5; D is possibly TRBD1 (6 bases). The CDR3 has 14 residues. V lost 5 bases to trimming and J lost 4 bases, with 12 bases between them. Germline CDR1 reads SGHTA; CDR2 reads FQGNSA.